The 17 T cell receptor beta chains reported below all come from one sample, sequenced in a study of identical twins. TCRdb independently ran MiXCR on the 5' RACE reads; one entry per CDR3 protein. The sample includes under 900,000 distinct CDR3 sequences, about 18% of them seen just once. Another study also made use of these data, one on T cells expressing NK-cell markers.

The sample comprised PBMCs. These receptors all stem from a woman aged 18 to 35 in good health.

CDR3 residues: CASSPRTGPTEAFF. CDR3 nucleotide sequence: TGCGCCAGCAGCCCCCGGACAGGGCCCACTGAAGCTTTCTTT. This rearrangement joins TRBV4-1 to TRBJ1-1; the match to TRBD1 covers 8 bases. The CDR3 consists of 14 residues. Trimming removed 4 bases from V and 4 bases from J; junction bases left unmatched: 5. Germline values: CDR1 MGHRA, CDR2 YSYEKL.

This clonotype was counted only a few times. This chain joins TRBV5-5 and TRBJ1-2, with TRBD1 as a possible D gene (5 bases). Germline CDR1 is SGHKS and CDR2 is YYEKEE (reference sequence). V dropped 4 bases and J dropped 0 bases, with 13 bases sitting between them. The CDR3 has 15 amino acids. This chain's CDR3 is CASSQTGTANYGYTF. In DNA form, the CDR3 reads TGTGCCAGCAGCCAGACCGGGACGGCTAACTATGGCTACACCTTC.

V and J are TRBV6-1 and TRBJ2-7; tentatively, D is TRBD1 (5 bases). Per germline, CDR1 MNHNS and CDR2 SASEGT. This CDR3 is built from 11 residues. V lost 7 bases, J lost 5 bases, and 9 bases lay in between. The CDR3 region is CASNGAHEQYF. Written as DNA, the CDR3 is TGTGCCAGCAATGGGGCCCACGAGCAGTACTTC.

The rearrangement links TRBV5-1 to TRBJ2-1; 8 bases match TRBD2. V dropped 4 bases and J dropped 9; count of bases not matched to a gene: 12. The length of the CDR3 is 15 residues. In germline, CDR1 is SGHRS, CDR2 YFSETQ. The CDR3 coding sequence is TGCGCCAGCAGCCCTACTAGCGGTGGCTACGGTGAGCAGTTCTTC. This encodes CASSPTSGGYGEQFF.

In DNA, the CDR3 is TGCAGCGTCGGGGGGACAGCTAAAGAGACCCAGTACTTC. The encoded protein is CSVGGTAKETQYF. This chain joins TRBV29-1 and TRBJ2-5, with D possibly called TRBD1 or TRBD2 (7 bases each). Germline V gene sequence: CDR1 SQVTM, CDR2 ANQGSEA. The CDR3 extends over 13 amino acids. V was trimmed by 6 bases and J by 3 bases, leaving 14 bases between them.

The rearrangement links TRBV12-3 or TRBV12-4 to TRBJ1-2; D unclear. The CDR3 totals 12 residues. The ends were cut back, 2 bases at V and 3 bases at J, with 4 bases in the middle. The CDR3, as DNA: TGTGCCAGCAGTTTATGGCACTATGGCTACACCTTC. Translating gives CASSLWHYGYTF.

This clonotype has just a few counts. V is TRBV20-1 and J is TRBJ2-1, with a weak D call TRBD2 (5 bases). Germline V gene data show CDR1 as DFQATT and CDR2 as SNEGSKA (reference sequence). CDR3 length equals 10 residues. Trimming pared 6 bases from V and 10 bases from J, leaving 10 bases between. Written as DNA, the CDR3 is TGCAGTGCCGACCCGGGGGAGCAGTTCTTC. This translates into CSADPGEQFF.

The genes are TRBV29-1 and TRBJ2-5; D possibly corresponds to TRBD2 (6 bases). Trimming shortened V by 6 bases and J by 2 bases, and 10 bases separated the two germline ends. Germline CDR1 SQVTM, CDR2 ANQGSEA. The length of the CDR3 is 12 residues. CDR3 in DNA: TGCAGCGTCTCTAGCGCTCAAGAGACCCAGTACTTC. Translating it yields CSVSSAQETQYF.

This clonotype was counted many times. The rearrangement uses TRBV12-3 or TRBV12-4 and TRBJ2-2; 9 bases align to TRBD2. CDR3 length: 16 amino acids. The trim removed 8 bases at V and 3 bases at J, leaving 10 bases unmatched. The CDR3 nucleotides read TGTGCCAGCCCTAGCGGGGCTCAACGGGACACCGGGGAGCTGTTTTTT. It yields the protein CASPSGAQRDTGELFF.

This clonotype was detected a few times. This chain connects TRBV25-1 to TRBJ1-6; D possibly corresponds to TRBD1 (5 bases). Germline CDR1 MGHDK, CDR2 SYGVNS. The V and J ends lost 4 bases and 0 bases respectively, with 7 bases between them. CDR3 length: 15 residues. CDR3 sequence: CASSVGGSYNSPLHF. In DNA form, the CDR3 reads TGTGCCAGCAGTGTCGGGGGCTCCTATAATTCACCCCTCCACTTT.

This clonotype turned up a few times. This rearrangement joins TRBV20-1 to TRBJ1-4; D call uncertain. The germline V gene encodes CDR1 DFQATT and CDR2 SNEGSKA (reference sequence). This CDR3 is built from 12 residues. Between the trimmed V and J ends, which lost 5 bases and 6 bases, there was a span of 10 bases. The CDR3 DNA reads TGCAGTGCTGGGGTCGTCTATGAAAAACTGTTTTTT. As protein: CSAGVVYEKLFF.

The V call is TRBV20-1, the J call TRBJ2-3; 7 nucleotides line up with TRBD2. There are 16 residues in the CDR3. The junction had 10 bases not matched to a gene; V was cut back by 2 bases and J by 2 bases. Per the germline V gene, CDR1 is DFQATT and CDR2 is SNEGSKA (reference sequence). The CDR3: CSARYVQRGVTDTQYF. The CDR3 region has the DNA TGCAGTGCTAGATATGTCCAGCGGGGAGTCACAGATACGCAGTATTTT.

The rearrangement links TRBV2 to TRBJ2-2, with 8 bases identical to TRBD2. V dropped 8 bases and J dropped 4; count of bases not matched to a gene: 9. CDR3 length: 15 amino acids. Per the germline V gene, CDR1 is SNHLY and CDR2 is FYNNEI. Written as DNA, the CDR3 is TGTGCCAGCCACGCCGAGAGCGGGGGCACCGGGGAGCTGTTTTTT. Its protein is CASHAESGGTGELFF.

This clonotype was seen more than once but under ten times. This chain uses TRBV7-8 with TRBJ1-5; unclear D gene. V lost 5 bases, J lost 7 bases, and 18 bases lay in between. The CDR3 has 15 amino acids. In germline, CDR1 is SGHVS, CDR2 FQNEAQ. DNA for the CDR3: TGTGCCAGCAGCCCTGGAGGAGTGGCTGGCCAGCCCCAGCATTTT. It encodes CASSPGGVAGQPQHF.

There are a few counts of this clonotype. The V and J genes are TRBV7-2 and TRBJ2-7; 7 nucleotides agree with TRBD2. CDR3 length equals 15 residues. Germline trimming cut 5 bases from V and 2 bases from J; bases unmatched to any gene: 9. Germline CDR1 reads SGHTA; CDR2 reads FQGNSA. CDR3 nucleotide sequence: TGTGCCAGCAGCCGCGGGGGACGCCCGACCTACGAGCAGTACTTC. The encoded protein is CASSRGGRPTYEQYF.

This chain links TRBV11-2 with TRBJ2-7, with 9 positions matching TRBD2. This CDR3 spans 15 amino acids. V gave up 5 bases and J gave up 2 bases; unmatched junction bases: 7. CDR1 is SGHAT, CDR2 FQNNGV, per germline. DNA of the CDR3: TGTGCCAGCAGCGTCGCGGGACTAGCTGCCTACGAGCAGTACTTC. Its protein product is CASSVAGLAAYEQYF.

The genes are TRBV12-3 or TRBV12-4 and TRBJ2-4; D is tentatively TRBD1 or TRBD2 (5 bases each). The CDR3 consists of 14 residues. V was shortened by 2 bases and J by 6 bases, with 11 bases between the two germline ends. CDR3 nucleotide sequence: TGTGCCAGCAGTTTAAGGGGACCAGGAAACATTCAGTACTTC. It translates to CASSLRGPGNIQYF.